This passage covers 13 T cell receptor beta chains from one sample sequenced in a study of glioma-infiltrating T cells after dendritic cell vaccination. This table comes from immunoSEQ multiplex PCR, and its TCRdb copy is limited to in-frame clones, with some not included. This sample has about 87,000 clones; around 90% occur once, and the top ten carry 3.2%. This specimen was blood, taken before dendritic cell vaccination. Receptors were obtained from a human donor with glioblastoma.

This clone has only one observation. The chain carries TRBV4-1 and TRBJ2-7; the D gene is possibly TRBD1 (6 bases). In germline, CDR1 is MGHRA, CDR2 YSYEKL. The CDR3 spans 16 residues. V was pared by 5 bases and J by 2 bases, with 19 bases between. The CDR3 loop is CASSGFRRTGTYEQYF. The DNA of the CDR3 is TGCGCCAGCAGCGGGTTCCGCCGCACAGGGACCTACGAGCAGTACTTC.

The genes are TRBV5-1 and TRBJ2-7; no definite D call. Per germline, CDR1 SGHRS and CDR2 YFSETQ. V was cut by 0 bases and J by 4 bases, with 11 bases left in between. This CDR3 is 14 amino acids long. DNA for the CDR3: TGCGCCAGCAGCTTGGCGTCCCCGGAGTACGAGCAGTACTTC. The encoded protein is CASSLASPEYEQYF. Complete variable domain (other parts from reference TRBV5-1 and TRBJ2-7): KAGVTQTPRYLIKTRGQQVTLSCSPISGHRSVSWYQQTPGQGLQFLFEYFSETQRNKGNFPGRFSGRQFSNSRSEMNVSTLELGDSALYLCASSLASPEYEQYFGPGTRLTVT.

CDR3 DNA sequence: TGTGCCAGCAGCTTGACTAGCGGGAGCACAGATACGCAGTATTTT. It translates to CASSLTSGSTDTQYF. The V call is TRBV5-4, the J call TRBJ2-3; TRBD2 matches at 9 bases. V lost 1 base, J lost 0 bases, and 0 bases stayed unmatched. Germline-derived CDR1 and CDR2 are SGHNT and YYREEE (reference sequence). The CDR3 runs 15 residues.

This chain joins TRBV5-5 and TRBJ1-3, with 11 bases aligning to TRBD1. The junction had 2 bases not matched to a gene; V was cut back by 3 bases and J by 3 bases. Germline values: CDR1 SGHKS, CDR2 YYEKEE (reference sequence). There are 15 residues in the CDR3. The CDR3 loop is CASSWTGGGGNTIYF. In DNA, the CDR3 is TGTGCCAGCAGCTGGACAGGGGGCGGTGGAAACACCATATATTTT.

The chain employs TRBV7-8 and TRBJ1-1; TRBD1 agrees at 9 bases. The CDR3 extends over 14 amino acids. V shed 6 bases and J 6 bases; nucleotides not matched to a gene: 8. CDR1 and CDR2 from the germline V gene are SGHVS and FQNEAQ. CDR3 protein: CASRRGQGRSEAFF. CDR3 DNA: TGTGCCAGCAGGAGGGGACAGGGTAGATCTGAAGCTTTCTTT. The complete variable domain, with remaining parts taken from reference TRBV7-8 and TRBJ1-1, reads GAGVSQSPRYKVAKRGQDVALRCDPISGHVSLFWYQQALGQGPEFLTYFQNEAQLDKSGLPSDRFFAERPEGSVSTLKIQRTQQEDSAVYLCASRRGQGRSEAFFGQGTRLTVV.

As regards this clone: One junction end does not reproduce the germline sequence, and a read error may be involved. The V call is TRBV5-4, the J call TRBJ2-7; possibly TRBD2 for D (7 bases). The CDR3 is 9 amino acids. Germline-derived CDR1 and CDR2 are SGHNT and YYREEE (reference sequence). The CDR3 protein is CASSLRGGF. The CDR3 DNA reads TGTGCCAGCAGCTTAAGGGGGGGGTTC.

The chain has TRBV9 and TRBJ2-7, with a possible D match to TRBD2 (5 bases). The CDR3 is 13 residues long. The V end lost 4 bases, the J end lost 0 bases, and 8 bases lay between the germline ends. Germline CDR1 SGDLS, CDR2 YYNGEE. The CDR3 nucleotides read TGTGCCAGCAGCCCGGGGAACTCCTACGAGCAGTACTTC. Protein: CASSPGNSYEQYF.

The CDR3 sequence is CAISITGTGGSFYTF. In DNA form, the CDR3 reads TGTGCCATCAGTATTACCGGGACAGGGGGTTCATTCTACACCTTC. The V gene is TRBV10-3, the J gene TRBJ1-2, with 11 nucleotides matching TRBD1. V lost 5 bases, J lost 10 bases, and 12 bases stayed unmatched. This CDR3 has 15 amino acids. Germline V gives CDR1 ENHRY, CDR2 SYGVKD.

The rearrangement uses TRBV7-2 and TRBJ2-3; 9 positions agree with TRBD2. CDR3 size: 18 residues. V lost 5 bases to trimming and J lost 1 base; unmatched junction nucleotides: 13. The germline gives CDR1 SGHTA, CDR2 FQGNSA. The CDR3: CASSPSGGRLAGTDTQYF. In DNA form, the CDR3 reads TGTGCCAGCAGCCCGTCGGGGGGGCGACTAGCGGGCACAGATACGCAGTATTTT.

The chain employs TRBV6-5 and TRBJ1-1, with a possible D match to TRBD1 (5 bases). The CDR3 sequence is 13 residues long. V lost 7 bases and J lost 5, with 14 bases in between. CDR1 is MNHEY and CDR2 is SVGAGI in the germline V gene. The CDR3, as DNA: TGTGCCAGCATGAAGACCCGGGGGACTGAAGCTTTCTTT. This encodes CASMKTRGTEAFF.

The gene calls are TRBV27 and TRBJ2-1, with 13 bases that match TRBD2. After removal of 5 bases from V and 8 bases from J, the junction contained 15 bases not matched to a gene. Germline CDR1 and CDR2: MNHEY and SMNVEV (reference sequence). This CDR3 is 18 amino acids long. The CDR3 coding sequence is TGTGCCAGCAGTACCTGGGGACTAGCGGGACACGCCGCGTATGAGCAGTTCTTC. Protein sequence: CASSTWGLAGHAAYEQFF.

The chain's CDR3 is CASSFRELWGEQYF. The DNA of the CDR3 is TGTGCCAGCAGCTTTCGGGAGCTTTGGGGCGAGCAGTACTTC. The gene calls are TRBV7-8 and TRBJ2-7, with D maybe TRBD2 (6 bases). Germline V lookup: CDR1 SGHVS, CDR2 FQNEAQ. Between the trimmed V and J ends, which lost 3 bases and 6 bases, there was a span of 15 bases. The CDR3 consists of 14 residues.

The DNA of the CDR3 is TGTGCCAGCTCATCCAACTCGGAAGAGACCCAGTACTTC. Amino acids: CASSSNSEETQYF. This chain joins TRBV18 and TRBJ2-5; D unclear. This CDR3 spans 13 amino acids. The germline V gene has CDR1 KGHSH and CDR2 LQKENI. V lost 5 bases, J lost 3 bases, and 10 bases lay in between.